Listed below are T cell receptor beta chains from one sample, sequenced in a study of blood T cell repertoires in COVID-19. Only in-frame clones appear in the TCRdb table, and some are missing; sequencing was by immunoSEQ multiplex PCR. This sample has hundreds of thousands of clones, with roughly 87% found just once. Source material: PBMCs or T cells enriched from blood (not recorded which). The receptors shown here come from a woman between 25 and 40 years old with acute COVID-19. Both conserved end residues are part of each CDR3. Fields, in order: J gene, V gene, D gene, CDR3 protein, CDR3 DNA. The D gene is left open where the match is weak.

J: TRBJ2-7
V: TRBV3-1/TRBV3-2
D: TRBD1
CDR3: CASSYGTGGSYEQYF
DNA: TGTGCCAGCAGCTACGGGACAGGGGGCTCCTACGAGCAGTACTTC

J: TRBJ1-4
V: TRBV11-2
D: TRBD1
CDR3: CASSFQTLRDSEKLFF
DNA: TGTGCCAGCAGCTTCCAGACCCTCCGGGACAGCGAAAAACTGTTTTTT

J: TRBJ1-6
V: TRBV6-5
D: -
CDR3: CASSYRGIYNSPLHF
DNA: TGTGCCAGCAGTTATCGGGGGATCTATAATTCACCCCTCCACTTT

J: TRBJ1-5
V: TRBV27
D: -
CDR3: CASSLVWGGRQPQHF
DNA: TGTGCCAGCAGTTTAGTGTGGGGGGGACGCCAGCCCCAGCATTTT

J: TRBJ1-5
V: TRBV11-1
D: -
CDR3: CASSQTRDQPQHF
DNA: TGTGCCAGCAGCCAAACTAGAGATCAGCCCCAGCATTTT

J: TRBJ2-3
V: TRBV3-1/TRBV3-2
D: TRBD2
CDR3: CASSQSMAGGPADTQYF
DNA: TGTGCCAGCAGCCAATCGATGGCGGGGGGGCCGGCAGATACGCAGTATTTT

J: TRBJ1-1
V: TRBV30
D: -
CDR3: CAWSPHGNTEAFF
DNA: TGTGCCTGGAGCCCCCACGGGAACACTGAAGCTTTCTTT

J: TRBJ1-5
V: TRBV5-6
D: -
CDR3: CASSLAGIQPQHF
DNA: TGTGCCAGCAGCTTGGCCGGGATTCAGCCCCAGCATTTT

J: TRBJ2-2
V: TRBV6-5
D: -
CDR3: CASSYWGHNTGELFF
DNA: TGTGCCAGCAGTTACTGGGGACACAACACCGGGGAGCTGTTTTTT

J: TRBJ2-5
V: TRBV25-1
D: TRBD2
CDR3: CASSAGTSGGAHQETQYF
DNA: TGTGCCAGCAGTGCGGGGACTAGCGGGGGCGCCCACCAAGAGACCCAGTACTTC

J: TRBJ1-2
V: TRBV20-1
D: -
CDR3: CSARAGNGYTF
DNA: TGCAGTGCTAGGGCGGGTAATGGCTACACCTTC

J: TRBJ1-2
V: TRBV2
D: TRBD1
CDR3: CASKQGGNYGYTF
DNA: TGTGCCAGCAAACAGGGGGGCAACTATGGCTACACCTTC

J: TRBJ1-1
V: TRBV10-1
D: TRBD1
CDR3: CASRRDRGIYTEAFF
DNA: TGCGCCAGCAGGAGGGACAGGGGAATATACACTGAAGCTTTCTTT

J: TRBJ2-1
V: TRBV25-1
D: TRBD1
CDR3: CASREGTGSNEQFF
DNA: TGTGCCAGCAGGGAAGGGACAGGGAGCAATGAGCAGTTCTTC

J: TRBJ2-3
V: TRBV19
D: TRBD1
CDR3: CASSTGTGEFTDTQYF
DNA: TGTGCCAGTAGTACCGGGACAGGGGAATTCACAGATACGCAGTATTTT